What follows are 22 T cell receptor beta chains derived from one specimen sequenced in a study of control samples from healthy donors and cancer patients. Generated by immunoSEQ multiplex PCR, the TCRdb table keeps only in-frame clones and is missing some. Of over 150,000 clones in the sample, 90% to 95% were seen once. Material for sequencing was PBMCs. The receptors come from a man aged 55 to 70 with colorectal cancer.

A single count supports this clone. The chain uses TRBV5-4 and TRBJ2-5, with unresolved D. The germline CDR1 and CDR2 sequences are SGHNT and YYREEE (reference sequence). This CDR3 spans 12 amino acids. Trimming stripped 4 bases from V and 2 bases from J, with 6 bases between. DNA of the CDR3: TGTGCCAGCAGCCGTTATCAAGAGACCCAGTACTTC. This codes for CASSRYQETQYF.

This rearrangement joins TRBV5-4 to TRBJ1-6; tentatively, D is TRBD1 (5 bases). This CDR3 has 15 amino acids. Germline values: CDR1 SGHNT, CDR2 YYREEE (reference sequence). With 2 bases removed from V and 2 bases from J, the gap between germline ends came to 8 bases. CDR3 in amino acids: CASSFRGTYNSPLHF. CDR3 bases: TGTGCCAGCAGCTTCCGGGGCACCTATAATTCACCCCTCCACTTT.

This clone was picked up a small number of times. The chain combines TRBV19 with TRBJ1-5; maybe TRBD1 (5 bases). Germline CDR1 is LNHDA and CDR2 is SQIVND (reference sequence). The germline V and J ends were trimmed by 2 bases and 4 bases, with 9 bases remaining between them. The CDR3 has 14 residues. The CDR3 sequence: CASSIRGGNQPQHF. CDR3 sequence (DNA): TGTGCCAGTAGTATACGGGGGGGAAATCAGCCCCAGCATTTT.

The chain combines TRBV28 with TRBJ2-1; TRBD2 aligns across 8 bases. The CDR3 sequence is 17 residues long. J gave up 4 bases and V 4 bases, and 12 bases lay outside the gene matches. Germline V lookup: CDR1 MDHEN, CDR2 SYDVKM. Here the CDR3 reads CASSSPAGGTAYNEQFF. CDR3 sequence (DNA): TGTGCCAGCAGTTCCCCGGCGGGGGGTACGGCTTACAATGAGCAGTTCTTC.

The V and J genes are TRBV5-6 and TRBJ2-1, with 10 bases matching TRBD1. V lost 0 bases, J lost 3 bases, and 3 bases stayed unmatched. The germline gives CDR1 SGHDT, CDR2 YYEEEE. This CDR3 comprises 16 residues. CDR3 sequence (DNA): TGTGCCAGCAGCTTGGCGGGGACAGGGGACTACAATGAGCAGTTCTTC. Residues: CASSLAGTGDYNEQFF.

This clone was observed once. The chain links TRBV5-1 to TRBJ1-1; TRBD1 aligns across 7 bases. This CDR3 has 14 amino acids. The germline V gene has CDR1 SGHRS and CDR2 YFSETQ. The trim removed 4 bases at V and 4 bases at J, leaving 7 bases unmatched. The CDR3 region has the DNA TGCGCCAGCAGCACCGGACAGGCCGCCACTGAAGCTTTCTTT. Protein: CASSTGQAATEAFF.

V usage is TRBV5-8 and J usage is TRBJ1-5; 11 nucleotides line up with TRBD1. J gave up 7 bases and V 5 bases, and 8 bases lay outside the gene matches. The CDR3 extends over 15 amino acids. CDR1 is SGHTS and CDR2 is YDEGEE in the germline V gene. CDR3 in amino acids: CASSRTGGARQPQHF. The CDR3 DNA reads TGTGCCAGCAGTAGGACAGGGGGCGCCCGGCAGCCCCAGCATTTT.

The J gene is TRBJ1-1, the V gene TRBV28; 7 bases fit TRBD1. J gave up 8 bases and V 7 bases, and 4 bases lay outside the gene matches. CDR1 is MDHEN, CDR2 SYDVKM, per germline. The CDR3 extends over 11 amino acids. The CDR3 nucleotides read TGTGCCAGCACCCGGACAGGAGAAGCTTTCTTT. Translated: CASTRTGEAFF. The complete variable domain, with remaining parts taken from reference TRBV28 and TRBJ1-1, reads DVKVTQSSRYLVKRTGEKVFLECVQDMDHENMFWYRQDPGLGLRLIYFSYDVKMKEKGDIPEGYSVSREKKERFSLILESASTNQTSMYLCASTRTGEAFFGQGTRLTVV.

The chain links TRBV11-2 to TRBJ1-2; D not certain. V gave up 0 bases and J gave up 4 bases, with 6 bases separating them. The CDR3 is 13 amino acids. Germline CDR1 SGHAT, CDR2 FQNNGV. CDR3 in amino acids: CASSLEGFYGYTF. CDR3 in DNA: TGTGCCAGCAGCTTAGAAGGGTTCTATGGCTACACCTTC.

The chain links TRBV2 to TRBJ1-1; TRBD1 is a possible D gene (6 bases). V shed 6 bases and J shed 0 bases, with 8 bases lying between them. Germline V gene lookup returns CDR1 SNHLY and CDR2 FYNNEI. There are 13 residues in the CDR3. CDR3 sequence reads: CASRDRLNTEAFF. CDR3 DNA: TGTGCCAGCAGGGACAGATTGAACACTGAAGCTTTCTTT.

This rearrangement joins TRBV7-2 to TRBJ1-2; the D gene is possibly TRBD1 (5 bases). Germline-derived CDR1 and CDR2 are SGHTA and FQGNSA. CDR3 length equals 14 residues. The V end lost 4 bases, the J end lost 2 bases, and 11 bases lay between the germline ends. The CDR3, as DNA: TGTGCCAGCAGCTCCGGACGGGGCAACTATGGCTACACCTTC. This encodes CASSSGRGNYGYTF.

This chain links TRBV6-2 or TRBV6-3 with TRBJ1-2; 7 bases fit TRBD1. With 5 bases clipped from V and 4 bases from J, the junction kept 4 bases outside the gene matches. Germline CDR1 and CDR2: MNHEY and SVGEGT. This CDR3 spans 13 amino acids. CDR3 protein: CASSLRDSYGYTF. For the CDR3, the DNA is TGTGCCAGCAGTCTACGGGACAGCTATGGCTACACCTTC.

V and J are TRBV5-6 and TRBJ2-7, with 10 bases that match TRBD1. The CDR3 runs to 13 residues. The J segment lost 4 bases and the V segment lost 7 bases, leaving 5 bases of the junction unmatched. Germline V gene lookup returns CDR1 SGHDT and CDR2 YYEEEE. The DNA of the CDR3 is TGTGCCAGCGGGACAGGGGCCTTGTACGAGCAGTACTTC. The encoded protein is CASGTGALYEQYF.

V gene TRBV21-1 combines with J gene TRBJ2-6; the D call TRBD1 from the table was never checked on the DNA. TRBV21-1 represents a pseudogene. The CDR3 has 18 amino acids. Written as DNA, the CDR3 is TGTGCCAGCAGCTCTCAAAGGGGACATAGCTCTGGGGCCAACGTCCTGACTTTC. Translation: CASSSQRGHSSGANVLTF.

The V and J genes are TRBV27 and TRBJ1-3; D unclear. CDR1 is MNHEY, CDR2 SMNVEV, per germline (reference sequence). CDR3 size: 15 residues. Trimming took off 6 bases at V and 2 bases at J, with 14 bases between the two ends. This CDR3 reads CASRKGDPPGNTIYF. The CDR3 DNA sequence: TGTGCCAGCAGGAAGGGCGACCCACCTGGAAACACCATATATTTT.

The rearrangement uses TRBV5-4 and TRBJ1-6; D call uncertain. V was clipped by 6 bases and J by 6 bases, with 10 bases between them. This CDR3 spans 13 amino acids. Germline CDR1 reads SGHNT; CDR2 reads YYREEE (reference sequence). For the CDR3, the DNA is TGTGCCAGCACGGCAAGGACTAATTCACCCCTCCACTTT. Translating gives CASTARTNSPLHF.

This sequence joins TRBV6-5 and TRBJ1-2, with 7 bases fitting TRBD1. J gave up 8 bases and V 7 bases, and 7 bases lay outside the gene matches. CDR1 and CDR2 (germline): MNHEY, SVGAGI. The CDR3 spans 12 residues. The CDR3 nucleotides are TGTGCCAGCACCCAGGGGGTGGGCGGCTACACCTTC. It codes for CASTQGVGGYTF.

This chain connects TRBV12-3 or TRBV12-4 to TRBJ1-1, with D unclear. This CDR3 spans 11 amino acids. Trimming stripped 5 bases from V and 5 bases from J, with 6 bases between. This chain's CDR3 is CASSEITEAFF. In DNA form, the CDR3 reads TGTGCCAGCAGTGAGATTACTGAAGCTTTCTTT.

The chain employs TRBV19 and TRBJ1-2; no definite D call. This CDR3 contains 11 residues. CDR1 is LNHDA and CDR2 is SQIVND in the germline V gene (reference sequence). Trimming removed 10 bases from V and 2 bases from J, with 8 bases in between. CDR3 protein: CATLENYGYTF. DNA for the CDR3: TGTGCCACCCTCGAGAACTATGGCTACACCTTC.

J is TRBJ1-5 and V is TRBV30; tentative D call: TRBD1 (6 bases). The CDR3 is made up of 14 amino acids. Germline-derived CDR1 and CDR2 are GTSNPN and SVGIG (reference sequence). V was trimmed by 3 bases and J by 4 bases, leaving 13 bases between them. CDR3 nucleotide sequence: TGTGCCTGGAGCCTCGGACAGATGAATCAGCCCCAGCATTTT. This codes for CAWSLGQMNQPQHF.

The gene calls are TRBV3-1 (or the pseudogene TRBV3-2) and TRBJ1-2; D gene ambiguous. Germline V lookup: CDR1 LGHDT, CDR2 YNNKEL (reference sequence). Trimming pared 5 bases from V and 3 bases from J, leaving 7 bases between. The CDR3 totals 12 residues. The CDR3 DNA is TGTGCCAGCAGCGGCCGGGACTATGGCTACACCTTC. This sequence encodes CASSGRDYGYTF.

This clone showed up just a few times. The rearrangement links TRBV12-3 or TRBV12-4 to TRBJ1-1; no definite D call. The CDR3 is 11 residues long. Trimming shortened V by 6 bases and J by 10 bases, and 12 bases separated the two germline ends. The CDR3, as DNA: TGTGCCAGCAGAAAAGACTTGGGAGCTTTCTTT. Protein product: CASRKDLGAFF.